The entry that follows covers one T cell receptor (beta chain) sequence. Its antigen is as yet unknown. The junction shows a germline mismatch at one end, possibly a read error. As for time point: week 11, during vaccination. Mutant IDH1 20-mer peptide, at 300 ug, made up each vaccine dose, with topical imiquimod. Each donor presented with a new WHO grade 3 or 4 astrocytoma that tested IDH1-mutant and showed ATRX loss. The germline gives CDR1 SNHLY, CDR2 FYNNEI. The CDR3 consists of 14 residues. This entry belongs to a study of a mutant IDH1 vaccine in newly diagnosed glioma. Study as a whole: Following radiotherapy alone, or alongside temozolomide cycles, vaccination was started after an interval of 4-6 weeks. The therapy given earlier, which was standard therapy, consisted of radiotherapy, temozolomide, or both, and most of the patients received both. Broader study findings: Seemingly, pseudoprogression had no relation to changes in the top peripheral T cell clonotypes.

TCRdb's copy holds only in-frame clones and misses some; the assay was immunoSEQ multiplex PCR. Here the sample spans fewer than 70,000 clones, around 80% being singletons. This sample comprised PBMCs, obtained from a glioma patient whose treatment included an IDH1 peptide vaccine. The chain couples TRBV2 to TRBJ2-7; 9 bases fit TRBD2. The TCR was taken from a man in his thirties or forties with glioma. CDR3 bases: TGTGCCAGCAGTGTTGGGCTAGCGGGAACCCTTCCGAACTTC. Encoded protein: CASSVGLAGTLPNF.